This TCR beta chain was sequenced for a study of blood T cell repertoires in COVID-19. Background on the study: T cells, B-cell-depleted T cells, or PBMCs provided the cDNA or gDNA that served as material.

Per the original data handling: Estimation of nucleated cell counts relied on the amplification of reference gene primers. Produced via immunoSEQ multiplex PCR; TCRdb's table is partial and in-frame only. Clone size and V and J calls were adopted from that table, with D and trimming inferred from the DNA. The repertoire has some 200,000 clones, approximately 86% of them found once; the top ten carry under 3.5%. This CDR3 comprises 13 residues. Deletions cut 0 bases from V and 5 bases from J, with 7 bases between. Germline CDR1 and CDR2: SNHLY and FYNNEI. This clonotype originated in a man in his 70s with acute or convalescent COVID-19. This rearrangement joins TRBV2 to TRBJ1-1; D is uncertain. Sample: peripheral blood. The CDR3 sequence is CASSEAVGTEAFF. The DNA for the CDR3 is TGTGCCAGCAGTGAAGCTGTCGGGACTGAAGCTTTCTTT.